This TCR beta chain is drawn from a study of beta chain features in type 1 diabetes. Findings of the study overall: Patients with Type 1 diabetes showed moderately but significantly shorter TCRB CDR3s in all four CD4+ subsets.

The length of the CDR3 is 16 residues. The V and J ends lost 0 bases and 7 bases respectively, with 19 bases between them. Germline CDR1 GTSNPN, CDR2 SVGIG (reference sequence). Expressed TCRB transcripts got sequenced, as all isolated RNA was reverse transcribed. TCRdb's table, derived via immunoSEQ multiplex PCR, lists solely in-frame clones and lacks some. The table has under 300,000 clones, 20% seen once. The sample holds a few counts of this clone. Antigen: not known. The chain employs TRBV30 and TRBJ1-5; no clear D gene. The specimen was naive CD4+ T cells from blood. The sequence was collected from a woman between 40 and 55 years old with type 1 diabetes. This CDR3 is CAWSVGLPGGAQPQHF. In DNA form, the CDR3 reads TGTGCCTGGAGTGTAGGCCTCCCGGGAGGTGCCCAGCCCCAGCATTTT.